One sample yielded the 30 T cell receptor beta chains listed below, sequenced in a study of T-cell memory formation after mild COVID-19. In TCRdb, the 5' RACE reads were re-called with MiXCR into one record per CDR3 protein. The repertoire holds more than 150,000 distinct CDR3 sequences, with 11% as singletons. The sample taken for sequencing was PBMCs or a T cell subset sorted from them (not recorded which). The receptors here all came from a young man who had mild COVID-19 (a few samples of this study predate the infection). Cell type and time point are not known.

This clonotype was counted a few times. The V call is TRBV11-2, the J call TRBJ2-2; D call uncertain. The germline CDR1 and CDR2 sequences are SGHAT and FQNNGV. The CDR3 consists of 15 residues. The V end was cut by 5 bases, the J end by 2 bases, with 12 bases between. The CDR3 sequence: CASSSQVTNTGELFF. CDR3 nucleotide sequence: TGTGCCAGCAGCAGTCAGGTGACAAACACCGGGGAGCTGTTTTTT.

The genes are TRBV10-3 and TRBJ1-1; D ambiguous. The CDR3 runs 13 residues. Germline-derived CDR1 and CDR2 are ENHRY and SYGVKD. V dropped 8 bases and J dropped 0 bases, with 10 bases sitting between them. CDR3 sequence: CAIRELLNTEAFF. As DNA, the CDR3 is TGTGCCATCCGGGAATTACTGAACACTGAAGCTTTCTTT.

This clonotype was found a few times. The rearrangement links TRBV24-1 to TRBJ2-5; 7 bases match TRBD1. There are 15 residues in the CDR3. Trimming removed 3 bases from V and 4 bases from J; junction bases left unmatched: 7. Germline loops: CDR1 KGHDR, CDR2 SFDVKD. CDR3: CATSDPTGDGETQYF. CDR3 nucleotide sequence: TGTGCCACCAGTGATCCAACAGGGGATGGAGAGACCCAGTACTTC.

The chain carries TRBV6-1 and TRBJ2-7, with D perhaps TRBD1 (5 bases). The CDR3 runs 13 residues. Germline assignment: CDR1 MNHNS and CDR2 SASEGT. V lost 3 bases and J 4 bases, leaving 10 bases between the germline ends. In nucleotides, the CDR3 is TGTGCCAGCAGTGACTACAGGATATACGAGCAGTACGTC. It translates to CASSDYRIYEQYV.

The CDR3 coding sequence is TGTGCCAGCAGGAAAACAGGGAATCAGCCCCAGCATTTT. Translation: CASRKTGNQPQHF. This chain links TRBV6-1 with TRBJ1-5, with TRBD1 as a possible D gene (6 bases). CDR1 is MNHNS and CDR2 is SASEGT in the germline V gene. This CDR3 comprises 13 residues. V was cut by 6 bases and J by 4 bases, with 10 bases left in between.

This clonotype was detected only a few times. CDR3 in DNA: TGTGCCAGCAGTGAATATGAGGGGCCGGGTACCGGGGAGCTGTTTTTT. Translated: CASSEYEGPGTGELFF. V usage is TRBV25-1 and J usage is TRBJ2-2; D is tentatively TRBD1 or TRBD2 (5 bases each). Germline V gene data show CDR1 as MGHDK and CDR2 as SYGVNS. The V gene lost 0 bases and the J gene lost 5 bases, with 13 bases spanning the gap. The length of the CDR3 is 16 residues.

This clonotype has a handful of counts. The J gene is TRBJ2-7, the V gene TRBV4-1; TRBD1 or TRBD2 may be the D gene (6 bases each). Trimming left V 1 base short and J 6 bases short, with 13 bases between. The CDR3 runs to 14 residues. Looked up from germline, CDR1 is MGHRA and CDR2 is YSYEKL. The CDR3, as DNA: TGCGCCAGCAGCCAAGTAGGGGGGAAGGGCGAGCAGTACGTC. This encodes CASSQVGGKGEQYV.

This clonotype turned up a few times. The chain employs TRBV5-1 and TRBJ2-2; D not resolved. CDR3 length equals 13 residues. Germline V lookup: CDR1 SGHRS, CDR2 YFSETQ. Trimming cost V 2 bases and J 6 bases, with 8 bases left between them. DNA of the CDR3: TGCGCCAGCAGCTTCTATAGAGCCGGGGAGCTGTTTTTT. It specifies CASSFYRAGELFF. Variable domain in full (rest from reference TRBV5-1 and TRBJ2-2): KAGVTQTPRYLIKTRGQQVTLSCSPISGHRSVSWYQQTPGQGLQFLFEYFSETQRNKGNFPGRFSGRQFSNSRSEMNVSTLELGDSALYLCASSFYRAGELFFGEGSRLTVL.

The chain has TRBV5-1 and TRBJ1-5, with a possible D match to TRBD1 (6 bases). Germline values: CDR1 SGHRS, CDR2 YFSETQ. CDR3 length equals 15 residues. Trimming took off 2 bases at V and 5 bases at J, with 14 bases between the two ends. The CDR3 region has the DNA TGCGCCAGCAGCTTAGGGGGGAACGCTCATCAGCCCCAGCATTTT. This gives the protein CASSLGGNAHQPQHF.

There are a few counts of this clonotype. The CDR3 DNA sequence: TGCGCCAGCAGCTTGGGGACATCTTGGGGCTACGAGCAGTACTTC. Translation gives CASSLGTSWGYEQYF. The genes are TRBV5-1 and TRBJ2-7, with D maybe TRBD1 (5 bases). The V and J ends lost 0 bases and 3 bases respectively, with 13 bases between them. This CDR3 has 15 residues. The germline V gene has CDR1 SGHRS and CDR2 YFSETQ.

The CDR3 is CASSQEKGGGAFILAQYF. The CDR3 nucleotides are TGCGCCAGCAGCCAAGAGAAAGGAGGCGGGGCGTTCATACTGGCGCAGTATTTT. The V gene is TRBV4-1, the J gene TRBJ2-3; a possible D gene is TRBD2 (6 bases). Trimming removed 0 bases at V and 10 bases at J, with 26 bases between. Germline assignment: CDR1 MGHRA and CDR2 YSYEKL. The CDR3 totals 18 residues.

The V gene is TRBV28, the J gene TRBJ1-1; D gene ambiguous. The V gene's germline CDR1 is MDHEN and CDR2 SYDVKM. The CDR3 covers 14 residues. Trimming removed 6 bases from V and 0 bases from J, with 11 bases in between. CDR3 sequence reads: CASSRGPMNTEAFF. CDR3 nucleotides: TGTGCCAGCAGCCGCGGGCCAATGAACACTGAAGCTTTCTTT.

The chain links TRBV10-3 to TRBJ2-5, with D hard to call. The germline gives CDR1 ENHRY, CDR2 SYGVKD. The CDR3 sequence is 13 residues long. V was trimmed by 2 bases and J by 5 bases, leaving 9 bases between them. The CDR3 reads CAISENSGETQYF. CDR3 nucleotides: TGTGCCATCAGTGAGAATTCTGGCGAGACCCAGTACTTC.

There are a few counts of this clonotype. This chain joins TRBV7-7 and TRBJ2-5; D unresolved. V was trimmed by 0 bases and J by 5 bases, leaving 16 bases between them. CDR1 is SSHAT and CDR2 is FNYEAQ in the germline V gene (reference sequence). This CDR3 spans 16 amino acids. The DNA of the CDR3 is TGTGCCAGCAGCTTAGCGTCTCGTGGCTTAGGGGAGACCCAGTACTTC. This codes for CASSLASRGLGETQYF.

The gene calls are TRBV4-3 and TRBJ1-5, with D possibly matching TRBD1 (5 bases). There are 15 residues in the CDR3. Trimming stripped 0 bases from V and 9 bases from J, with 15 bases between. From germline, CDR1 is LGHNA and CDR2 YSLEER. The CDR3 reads CASSQDLGTRTPQHF. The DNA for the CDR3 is TGCGCCAGCAGCCAAGATTTGGGGACTCGTACGCCCCAGCATTTT.

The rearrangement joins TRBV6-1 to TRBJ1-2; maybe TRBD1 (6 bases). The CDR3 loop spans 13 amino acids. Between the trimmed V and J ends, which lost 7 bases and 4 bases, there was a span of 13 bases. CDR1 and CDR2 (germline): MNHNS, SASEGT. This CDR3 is CASIERTVYGYTF. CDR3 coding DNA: TGTGCCAGCATAGAAAGGACAGTCTATGGCTACACCTTC.

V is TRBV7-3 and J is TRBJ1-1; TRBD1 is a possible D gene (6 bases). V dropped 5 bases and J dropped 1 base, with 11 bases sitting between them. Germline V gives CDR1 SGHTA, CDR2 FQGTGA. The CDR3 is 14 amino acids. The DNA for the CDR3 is TGTGCCAGCAGCCCAGGGGCCACGAACACTGAAGCTTTCTTT. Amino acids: CASSPGATNTEAFF.

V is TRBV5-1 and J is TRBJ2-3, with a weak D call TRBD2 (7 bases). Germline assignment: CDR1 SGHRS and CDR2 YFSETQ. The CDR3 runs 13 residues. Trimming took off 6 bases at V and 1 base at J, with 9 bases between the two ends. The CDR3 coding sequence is TGCGCCAGCAAAGGGGGGGGCACAGATACGCAGTATTTT. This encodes CASKGGGTDTQYF. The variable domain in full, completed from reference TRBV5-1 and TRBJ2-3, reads KAGVTQTPRYLIKTRGQQVTLSCSPISGHRSVSWYQQTPGQGLQFLFEYFSETQRNKGNFPGRFSGRQFSNSRSEMNVSTLELGDSALYLCASKGGGTDTQYFGPGTRLTVL.

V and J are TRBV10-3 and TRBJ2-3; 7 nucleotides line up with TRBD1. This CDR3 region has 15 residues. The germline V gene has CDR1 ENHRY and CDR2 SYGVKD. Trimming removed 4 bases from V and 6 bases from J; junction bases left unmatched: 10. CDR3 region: CAISVGNRGADTQYF. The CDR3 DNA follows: TGTGCCATCAGTGTCGGGAACAGGGGAGCGGATACGCAGTATTTT.

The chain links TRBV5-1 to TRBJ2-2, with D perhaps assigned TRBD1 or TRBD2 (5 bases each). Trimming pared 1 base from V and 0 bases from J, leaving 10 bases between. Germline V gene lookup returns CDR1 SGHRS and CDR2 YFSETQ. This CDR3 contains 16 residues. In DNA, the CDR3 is TGCGCCAGCAGCTTGCCGGGACCAGCGAACACCGGGGAGCTGTTTTTT. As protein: CASSLPGPANTGELFF.

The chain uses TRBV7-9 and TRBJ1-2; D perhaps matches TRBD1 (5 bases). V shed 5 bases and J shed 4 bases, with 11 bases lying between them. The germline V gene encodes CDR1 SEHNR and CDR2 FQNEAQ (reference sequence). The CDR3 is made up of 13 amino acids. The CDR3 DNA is TGTGCCAGCAGCCGACAGCTACTCTATGGCTACACCTTC. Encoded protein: CASSRQLLYGYTF. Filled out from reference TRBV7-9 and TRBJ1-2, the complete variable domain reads DTGVSQNPRHKITKRGQNVTFRCDPISEHNRLYWYRQTLGQGPEFLTYFQNEAQLEKSRLLSDRFSAERPKGSFSTLEIQRTEQGDSAMYLCASSRQLLYGYTFGSGTRLTVV.

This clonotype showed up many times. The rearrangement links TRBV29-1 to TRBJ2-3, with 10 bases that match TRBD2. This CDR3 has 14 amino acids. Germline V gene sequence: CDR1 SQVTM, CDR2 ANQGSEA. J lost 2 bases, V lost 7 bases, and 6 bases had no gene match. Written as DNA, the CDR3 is TGCAGCGCCAGACTAGCGGGCGTCACAGATACGCAGTATTTT. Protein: CSARLAGVTDTQYF.

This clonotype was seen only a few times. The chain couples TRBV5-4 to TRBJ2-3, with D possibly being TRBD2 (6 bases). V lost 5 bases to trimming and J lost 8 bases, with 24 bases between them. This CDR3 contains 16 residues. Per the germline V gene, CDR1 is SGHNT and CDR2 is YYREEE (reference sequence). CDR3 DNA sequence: TGTGCCAGCAGGGCGGGGACTCCTCCAGTACCGGGTACGCAGTATTTT. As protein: CASRAGTPPVPGTQYF.

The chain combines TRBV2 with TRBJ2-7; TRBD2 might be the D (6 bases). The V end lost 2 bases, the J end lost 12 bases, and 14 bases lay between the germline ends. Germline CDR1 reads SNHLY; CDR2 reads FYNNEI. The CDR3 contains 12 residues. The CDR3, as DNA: TGTGCCAGCAGTGAACGCTCCGGGACTGGGTACGTC. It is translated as CASSERSGTGYV.

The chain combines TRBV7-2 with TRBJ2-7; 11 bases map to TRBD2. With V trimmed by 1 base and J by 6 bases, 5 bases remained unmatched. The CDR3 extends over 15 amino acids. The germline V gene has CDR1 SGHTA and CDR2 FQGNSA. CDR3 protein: CASSLVAGGPSEQYV. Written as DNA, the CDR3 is TGTGCCAGCAGCTTAGTAGCGGGGGGGCCTTCCGAGCAGTACGTC.

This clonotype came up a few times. CDR3 sequence: CASSLRLAGGTDTQYF. Here the CDR3 DNA reads TGCGCCAGCAGCTTGCGGCTAGCGGGGGGCACAGATACGCAGTATTTT. V and J are TRBV5-1 and TRBJ2-3; 10 bases map to TRBD2. This CDR3 has 16 residues. Germline trimming cut 1 base from V and 1 base from J; bases unmatched to any gene: 3. Germline loops: CDR1 SGHRS, CDR2 YFSETQ.

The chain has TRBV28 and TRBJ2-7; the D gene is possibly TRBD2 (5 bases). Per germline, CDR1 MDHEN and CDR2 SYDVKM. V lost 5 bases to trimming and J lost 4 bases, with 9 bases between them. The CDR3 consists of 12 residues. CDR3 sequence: CASSETGYEQYV. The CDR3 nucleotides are TGTGCCAGCAGTGAGACGGGATACGAGCAGTACGTC.

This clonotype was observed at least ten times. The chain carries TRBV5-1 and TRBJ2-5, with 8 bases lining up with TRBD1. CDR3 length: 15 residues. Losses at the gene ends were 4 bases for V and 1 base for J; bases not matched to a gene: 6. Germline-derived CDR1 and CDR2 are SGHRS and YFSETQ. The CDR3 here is CASSSGQGSQETQYF. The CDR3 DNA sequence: TGCGCCAGCAGCAGCGGACAGGGTAGCCAAGAGACCCAGTACTTC. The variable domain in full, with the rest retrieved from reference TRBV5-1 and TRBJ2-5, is KAGVTQTPRYLIKTRGQQVTLSCSPISGHRSVSWYQQTPGQGLQFLFEYFSETQRNKGNFPGRFSGRQFSNSRSEMNVSTLELGDSALYLCASSSGQGSQETQYFGPGTRLLVL.

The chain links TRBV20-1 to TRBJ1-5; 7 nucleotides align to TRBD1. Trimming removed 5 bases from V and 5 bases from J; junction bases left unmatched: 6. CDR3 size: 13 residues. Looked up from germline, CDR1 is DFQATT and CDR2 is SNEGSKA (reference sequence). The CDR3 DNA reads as TGCAGTGCTGCGACAGGGTTATATCAGCCCCAGCATTTT. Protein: CSAATGLYQPQHF.

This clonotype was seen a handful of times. The CDR3 nucleotides are TGCGCCAGCAGCCACCCCATGAGGGGACGAGATCAACGGCCGACCGAGCAGTACTTC. It translates to CASSHPMRGRDQRPTEQYF. The chain recombines TRBV4-1 with TRBJ2-7; D possibly uses TRBD1 or TRBD2 (5 bases each). The CDR3 has 19 residues. Germline CDR1 reads MGHRA; CDR2 reads YSYEKL. Between the trimmed V and J ends, which lost 3 bases and 6 bases, there was a span of 30 bases.